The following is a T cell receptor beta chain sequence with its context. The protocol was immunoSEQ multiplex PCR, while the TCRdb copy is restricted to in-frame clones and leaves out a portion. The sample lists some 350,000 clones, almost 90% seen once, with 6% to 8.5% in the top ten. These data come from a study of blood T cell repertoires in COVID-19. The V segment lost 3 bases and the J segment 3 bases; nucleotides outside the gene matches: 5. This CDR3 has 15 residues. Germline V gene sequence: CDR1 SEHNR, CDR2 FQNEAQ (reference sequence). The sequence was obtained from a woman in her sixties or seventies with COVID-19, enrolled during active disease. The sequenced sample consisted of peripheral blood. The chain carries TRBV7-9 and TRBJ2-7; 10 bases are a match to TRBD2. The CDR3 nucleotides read TGTGCCAGCAGCTTTGCCCTAGCGGGGGACTACGAGCAGTACTTC. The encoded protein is CASSFALAGDYEQYF.